The 20 T cell receptor beta chains presented below share a single source sample, sequenced in a study of regulatory T cells. Study outcomes and limitations: In CD3G-deficient patients, conventional CD4+ T cells were enriched for hydrophobic CDR3 residues at positions 6 and 7.

For these TCRs, the target antigens are not known. Primers: 52 TRBV forward and 13 TRBJ reverse. Some clones are missing from TCRdb's copy, which holds only in-frame ones; the method was immunoSEQ multiplex PCR. The data show over 30,000 clones, with 93% seen just once and about 0.96% held by the top ten. The specimen was conventional CD4+ T cells sorted from blood. These receptors were taken from a child aged 2 to 9 with CD3G deficiency.

V and J are TRBV18 and TRBJ2-7; the D gene is possibly TRBD2 (5 bases). From germline, CDR1 is KGHSH and CDR2 LQKENI. This CDR3 spans 13 amino acids. Trimming pared 2 bases from V and 6 bases from J, leaving 11 bases between. CDR3 sequence: CASSPGVGGEQYF. CDR3 DNA: TGTGCCAGCTCACCAGGGGTCGGAGGCGAGCAGTACTTC.

For the CDR3, the DNA is TGTGCCAGCAGTGAAGGGGCCAAGTCGGCCAAAAACATTCAGTACTTC. Protein sequence: CASSEGAKSAKNIQYF. The chain joins TRBV6-1 to TRBJ2-4, with D unresolved. The V gene lost 1 base and the J gene lost 1 base, with 11 bases spanning the gap. The germline V gene encodes CDR1 MNHNS and CDR2 SASEGT. This CDR3 is built from 16 residues.

The V call is TRBV5-1, the J call TRBJ2-3; 8 nucleotides agree with TRBD2. Losses at the gene ends were 4 bases for V and 4 bases for J; bases not matched to a gene: 8. CDR1 is SGHRS and CDR2 is YFSETQ in the germline V gene. The CDR3 runs to 15 residues. The CDR3 DNA is TGCGCCAGCAGCGGGGGACTAGAACAGGCAGATACGCAGTATTTT. Translated, it gives CASSGGLEQADTQYF. The variable domain in full, completed from reference TRBV5-1 and TRBJ2-3, reads KAGVTQTPRYLIKTRGQQVTLSCSPISGHRSVSWYQQTPGQGLQFLFEYFSETQRNKGNFPGRFSGRQFSNSRSEMNVSTLELGDSALYLCASSGGLEQADTQYFGPGTRLTVL.

V gene TRBV6-6 combines with J gene TRBJ2-2; D unresolved. V was cut by 4 bases and J by 3 bases, with 12 bases left in between. The CDR3 is 15 amino acids. From germline, CDR1 is MNHNY and CDR2 SVGAGI (reference sequence). Here the CDR3 reads CASSSGRRDTGELFF. CDR3 nucleotides: TGTGCCAGCAGTTCGGGCCGAAGGGACACCGGGGAGCTGTTTTTT.

The V call is TRBV5-1, the J call TRBJ1-1, with a tentative D call TRBD1 (6 bases). Germline V gene data show CDR1 as SGHRS and CDR2 as YFSETQ. The CDR3 sequence is 13 residues long. V lost 4 bases to trimming and J lost 5 bases, with 12 bases between them. CDR3 residues: CASSPFRGTEAFF. CDR3 bases: TGCGCCAGCAGCCCCTTCAGGGGAACTGAAGCTTTCTTT.

The V gene is TRBV6-1, the J gene TRBJ2-7; 9 bases fit TRBD2. J lost 0 bases, V lost 5 bases, and 5 bases had no gene match. Germline loops: CDR1 MNHNS, CDR2 SASEGT. CDR3 length equals 15 residues. The CDR3: CASSLLAGDSYEQYF. The CDR3 nucleotides are TGTGCCAGCAGTTTACTAGCGGGCGACTCCTACGAGCAGTACTTC.

In its sample, this clone was seen a few times. CDR3 DNA: TGTGCCAGCACTCAGCGGGAGTCGGTCACCGGGGAGCTGTTTTTT. It specifies CASTQRESVTGELFF. The chain has TRBV28 and TRBJ2-2; 8 bases are shared with TRBD2. In germline, CDR1 is MDHEN, CDR2 SYDVKM. This CDR3 is 15 amino acids long. The V and J ends lost 7 bases and 4 bases, in that order; junction bases with no gene match: 8.

This chain connects TRBV28 to TRBJ2-1; weak D call: TRBD1 (6 bases). V lost 6 bases, J lost 4 bases, and 16 bases lay in between. Germline V lookup: CDR1 MDHEN, CDR2 SYDVKM. The CDR3 contains 15 residues. The CDR3 reads CASSQPRTAYNEQFF. CDR3 DNA sequence: TGTGCCAGCAGCCAACCAAGGACAGCTTACAATGAGCAGTTCTTC.

V and J are TRBV5-1 and TRBJ2-7; 8 bases agree with TRBD2. V was clipped by 3 bases and J by 7 bases; unmatched bases: 12. Germline V gives CDR1 SGHRS, CDR2 YFSETQ. The CDR3 spans 15 residues. In DNA form, the CDR3 reads TGCGCCAGCAGCTCTCGGATAGCGGGAATAGGAGAGCAGTACTTC. Protein sequence: CASSSRIAGIGEQYF.

This clone was seen once. The gene calls are TRBV28 and TRBJ1-5; D ambiguous. There are 14 residues in the CDR3. From germline, CDR1 is MDHEN and CDR2 SYDVKM. The V and J ends lost 3 bases and 6 bases respectively, with 12 bases between them. As DNA, the CDR3 is TGTGCCAGCAGTTTGCGGGAACGGAGTCAGCCCCAGCATTTT. It yields the protein CASSLRERSQPQHF.

The chain uses TRBV28 and TRBJ1-4, with 7 bases lining up with TRBD1. Germline V CDR1 and CDR2: MDHEN, SYDVKM. This CDR3 region has 14 residues. V dropped 4 bases and J dropped 7; count of bases not matched to a gene: 6. CDR3 loop: CASSSTGRGEKLFF. The CDR3 coding sequence is TGTGCCAGCAGTTCGACAGGGAGAGGTGAAAAACTGTTTTTT.

The J gene is TRBJ2-7, the V gene TRBV27, with 8 nucleotides matching TRBD1. The ends lost 9 bases at V and 4 bases at J; junction bases unmatched: 5. This CDR3 comprises 12 residues. Germline CDR1 MNHEY, CDR2 SMNVEV (reference sequence). CDR3 DNA sequence: TGTGCCAGTTCAGGGGGCGGATACGAGCAGTACTTC. Its translation: CASSGGGYEQYF.

The rearrangement links TRBV5-4 to TRBJ1-2, with a weak D call TRBD1 (6 bases). CDR1 is SGHNT and CDR2 is YYREEE in the germline V gene (reference sequence). Trimming left V 0 bases short and J 4 bases short, with 10 bases between. The CDR3 runs to 14 residues. The DNA for the CDR3 is TGTGCCAGCAGCTTGGCTCCCAGGGGCTATGGCTACACCTTC. The encoded protein is CASSLAPRGYGYTF.

The V gene is TRBV5-1, the J gene TRBJ1-3; TRBD1 matches 7 bases. This CDR3 spans 14 amino acids. CDR1 and CDR2 from the germline V gene are SGHRS and YFSETQ. The J segment lost 4 bases and the V segment lost 4 bases, leaving 5 bases of the junction unmatched. The CDR3 DNA reads TGCGCCAGCAGCCCGGGACAGCTCGGAAACACCATATATTTT. Translating gives CASSPGQLGNTIYF.

In DNA, the CDR3 is TGTGCCAGCAGTGCTGAGGCCGTGGGAATGAATGAGCAGTTCTTC. Its translation is CASSAEAVGMNEQFF. The chain has TRBV6-1 and TRBJ2-1; no firm D call. In germline, CDR1 is MNHNS, CDR2 SASEGT. Trimming stripped 4 bases from V and 7 bases from J, with 17 bases between. This CDR3 spans 15 amino acids.

This clone is a singleton in its sample. The rearrangement uses TRBV28 and TRBJ1-2; D perhaps matches TRBD1 (5 bases). The CDR3 contains 13 residues. Germline loops: CDR1 MDHEN, CDR2 SYDVKM. The V gene lost 2 bases and the J gene lost 13 bases, with 17 bases spanning the gap. The CDR3 DNA follows: TGTGCCAGCAGTTTACACCCAGAGGGACGCACCACCTTC. Its protein product is CASSLHPEGRTTF.

Notes on this clone: The same CDR3 arises from other DNA sequences in this sample as well. This chain uses TRBV28 with TRBJ1-2, with 8 bases lining up with TRBD1. The J segment lost 3 bases and the V segment lost 3 bases, leaving 0 bases of the junction unmatched. The CDR3 has 13 residues. Per the germline V gene, CDR1 is MDHEN and CDR2 is SYDVKM. CDR3 loop: CASSLDRDYGYTF. DNA of the CDR3: TGTGCCAGCAGTTTGGACAGGGACTATGGCTACACCTTC.

V is TRBV5-1 and J is TRBJ2-5; D ambiguous. V gave up 1 base and J gave up 2 bases, with 6 bases separating them. The length of the CDR3 is 13 residues. Germline V gene lookup returns CDR1 SGHRS and CDR2 YFSETQ. CDR3 sequence reads: CASSLSPQETQYF. As DNA, the CDR3 is TGCGCCAGCAGCTTGTCTCCACAAGAGACCCAGTACTTC.

V usage is TRBV28 and J usage is TRBJ2-1, with 12 bases fitting TRBD2. V gave up 4 bases and J gave up 10 bases; unmatched junction bases: 11. The CDR3 runs 16 residues. The germline gives CDR1 MDHEN, CDR2 SYDVKM. The DNA of the CDR3 is TGTGCCAGCAGTTCCAGGACTAGCGGGAACTATTTAGAGCAGTTCTTC. This codes for CASSSRTSGNYLEQFF.

The chain has TRBV28 and TRBJ1-1; D remains ambiguous. Germline assignment: CDR1 MDHEN and CDR2 SYDVKM. CDR3 size: 13 residues. The V end lost 10 bases, the J end lost 7 bases, and 19 bases lay between the germline ends. CDR3 sequence (DNA): TGTGCCACCCAAGCCGCTCCTACGAATGAAGCTTTCTTT. It specifies CATQAAPTNEAFF.